This TCR beta chain was captured by sequencing in a study of blood T cells in healthy people across ages. Sample-barcoded 5' priming and a J-beta primer mix drove a second PCR of roughly 6 to 12 cycles. TCRdb processed the 5' RACE reads anew with MiXCR; each CDR3 protein has one entry. The sample yields about 830,000 distinct CDR3 sequences, 60% to 80% seen once. This clonotype was counted between two and nine times. Germline lookup yields CDR1 SGDLS and CDR2 YYNGEE. V was trimmed by 0 bases and J by 2 bases, leaving 13 bases between them. This CDR3 comprises 16 residues. This chain joins TRBV9 and TRBJ2-3, with D uncertain. The sequenced sample consisted of blood. This clonotype was sampled from a man aged 25-45 years in good health. The CDR3 coding sequence is TGTGCCAGCAGCGTAGTTAAGGGAAAAAACACAGATACGCAGTATTTT. Translation gives CASSVVKGKNTDTQYF.